One sample yielded the 9 T cell receptor beta chains listed below, sequenced in a study of tumor and adjacent non-tumor tissue in lung cancer. A modified ARM-PCR protocol with three rounds of nested PCR amplified TCRbeta. MiXCR, run by TCRdb on the multiplex PCR reads, gives a single entry per CDR3 protein. The sample holds under 150,000 distinct CDR3 sequences, roughly 67% seen once. This sample's RNA came from whole unsorted tissue. Sequenced input: lung tumor tissue. The receptors derive from a man aged 25-40 years with non-small cell lung cancer.

With respect to this clonotype: One end of the junction does not line up with germline, which may come from a read error. The chain links TRBV6-6 to TRBJ2-7; D is uncertain. The CDR3 spans 12 residues. CDR1 is MNHNY and CDR2 is SVGAGI in the germline V gene (reference sequence). The CDR3, as DNA: TGTGCCAGCGAATGGATCTCCTACGAGAAGTACTTC. Protein product: CASEWISYEKYF.

This clonotype appeared once. Just one base apart from a much larger clone, this may be a read error. The chain joins TRBV6-1 to TRBJ1-1; D ambiguous. There are 12 residues in the CDR3. V dropped 1 base and J dropped 6 bases, with 6 bases sitting between them. CDR1 is MNHNS and CDR2 is SASEGT in the germline V gene. DNA of the CDR3: TGTGCCAGCAGTGAAGGCAGATCTGAAGCTTTCTTT. It specifies CASSEGRSEAFF.

This clonotype was recorded a few times. A read error is likely, as this CDR3 ends without the conserved phenylalanine or tryptophan. V is TRBV6-2 or TRBV6-3 and J is TRBJ1-2; 7 bases are shared with TRBD1. Germline assignment: CDR1 MNHEY and CDR2 SVGEGT. This CDR3 is built from 14 residues. With 6 bases clipped from V and 5 bases from J, the junction kept 9 bases outside the gene matches. The CDR3 loop is CASRYETGSYGYTL. In DNA form, the CDR3 reads TGTGCCAGCAGATACGAGACAGGGAGTTATGGCTACACCTTA.

The genes are TRBV20-1 and TRBJ2-3; D might be TRBD2 (5 bases). This CDR3 comprises 13 residues. In germline, CDR1 is DFQATT, CDR2 SNEGSKA (reference sequence). Trimming cost V 6 bases and J 6 bases, with 16 bases left between them. In DNA form, the CDR3 reads TGCAGTGCCCGTAATGGGAGCGCGGATACGCAGTATTTT. It codes for CSARNGSADTQYF.

Many counts were recorded for this clonotype. J is TRBJ2-7 and V is TRBV20-1; tentatively, D is TRBD1 or TRBD2 (5 bases each). Germline V gene sequence: CDR1 DFQATT, CDR2 SNEGSKA (reference sequence). The CDR3 has 15 amino acids. Trimming left V 3 bases short and J 3 bases short, with 18 bases between. The CDR3: CSARKGPGAIYEQYF. The CDR3 DNA is TGCAGTGCTAGGAAGGGACCCGGGGCGATCTACGAGCAGTACTTC.

A remark on this clonotype: The CDR3 ends on some other residue instead of the conserved phenylalanine or tryptophan, so this is likely a read error. The chain uses TRBV20-1 and TRBJ2-7; TRBD2 agrees at 7 bases. The CDR3 covers 15 residues. Germline V gene data show CDR1 as DFQATT and CDR2 as SNEGSKA (reference sequence). Trimming took 0 bases from V and 5 from J; bases not matched to a gene: 10. CDR3 in amino acids: CSARDQRDGVHEQYI. The DNA of the CDR3 is TGCAGTGCTAGAGACCAGCGGGATGGCGTCCACGAGCAGTACATC.

Concerning this clonotype: Just one base apart from a much larger clone, this may be a read error. The V gene is TRBV20-1, the J gene TRBJ2-7; weak D call: TRBD2 (5 bases). CDR1 is DFQATT and CDR2 is SNEGSKA in the germline V gene (reference sequence). CDR3 size: 16 residues. CDR3 protein: CSARPSATGNSCEQYF. CDR3 DNA: TGCAGTGCTAGACCCTCGGCAACGGGAAACTCCTGCGAGCAGTACTTC.

As concerns this clonotype: The junction and the germline gene differ at one end; a read error may be behind it. V and J are TRBV5-6 and TRBJ2-5; 9 nucleotides align to TRBD2. Germline assignment: CDR1 SGHDT and CDR2 YYEEEE. CDR3 length: 16 residues. CDR3 coding DNA: TGTGCCAGTAGCTTCCAGCGGGGGGCCGGGGAAGAGACCCAGTACTTC. It encodes CASSFQRGAGEETQYF.

This chain links TRBV20-1 with TRBJ2-5; possible D gene TRBD1, 6 bases. V lost 1 base and J lost 13, with 22 bases in between. This CDR3 is built from 14 residues. Germline V gene data show CDR1 as DFQATT and CDR2 as SNEGSKA (reference sequence). For the CDR3, the DNA is TGCAGTGCTAGAGGCAGAGGGGGTAGAGAGACTCGGTACTTC. Translated: CSARGRGGRETRYF.